The rows below give T cell receptor beta chains drawn from one sample of a study of T cell repertoires in cytomegalovirus infection. TCRdb re-called the reads with MiXCR, one entry per CDR3 protein. The table lists approximately 180,000 distinct CDR3 sequences, 17% of them singletons. Sequencing was carried out using CD8+ T cells from PBMCs. These receptors were obtained from a human donor in good health (CMV status not recorded). Some clones in this sample may be carry-over from other donors' samples. The CDR3 runs from the conserved cysteine through the conserved F or W. A D gene is named only where the DNA matches it firmly. Size values are once, few and many counts, or a class for expanded clones, and some rows have none.

abundance,j_gene,d_gene,v_gene,CDR3aa,CDR3nt
-,TRBJ2-3,TRBD2,TRBV6-2/TRBV6-3,CASSYASGGHPDTQYF,TGTGCCAGCAGTTACGCGAGCGGGGGCCACCCAGATACGCAGTATTTT
few,TRBJ1-5,-,TRBV6-6,CASRSGWETGNQPQHF,TGTGCCAGCAGGAGCGGTTGGGAGACGGGCAATCAGCCCCAGCATTTT
few,TRBJ1-5,-,TRBV28,CASSLYRQVNQPQHF,TGTGCCAGCAGTTTATATAGACAGGTCAATCAGCCCCAGCATTTT
once,TRBJ1-5,-,TRBV6-2/TRBV6-3,CASSSPARVNQPQHF,TGTGCCAGCAGTTCCCCCGCCAGGGTCAATCAGCCCCAGCATTTT
-,TRBJ2-1,-,TRBV28,CASSLTGQGAEQFF,TGTGCCAGCAGTTTAACCGGTCAAGGGGCCGAGCAGTTCTTC
-,TRBJ1-1,-,TRBV4-3,CASSHAGGPNTEAFF,TGCGCCAGCAGCCACGCGGGGGGCCCGAACACTGAAGCTTTCTTT
many,TRBJ2-6,-,TRBV7-2,CASSFRDSLSGANVLTF,TGTGCCAGCAGCTTCCGGGACTCCCTCTCTGGGGCCAACGTCCTGACTTTC
few,TRBJ1-1,-,TRBV12-3/TRBV12-4,CASRLGGGVVEAFF,TGTGCCAGCAGACTGGGAGGGGGGGTGGTTGAAGCTTTCTTT
few,TRBJ2-1,TRBD1,TRBV6-2/TRBV6-3,CASSLRDSPLNEQFF,TGTGCCAGCAGTTTGAGGGACAGCCCACTCAATGAGCAGTTCTTC
-,TRBJ2-7,TRBD2,TRBV14,CASSPAGGGSSYEQYF,TGTGCCAGCAGCCCTGCAGGCGGGGGGTCGTCCTACGAGCAGTACTTC
few,TRBJ2-2,-,TRBV7-8,CASITANTGELFF,TGTGCCAGCATTACAGCGAACACCGGGGAGCTGTTTTTT
few,TRBJ2-5,-,TRBV15,CATSRDNRETQYF,TGTGCCACCAGCAGAGATAACCGTGAGACCCAGTACTTC
-,TRBJ1-1,-,TRBV27,CASTSFNTEAFF,TGTGCCAGCACCTCTTTTAACACTGAAGCTTTCTTT
many,TRBJ2-7,-,TRBV27,CASSLSNDYEQYF,TGTGCCAGCAGTTTATCGAATGACTACGAGCAGTACTTC
few,TRBJ1-1,TRBD1,TRBV12-3/TRBV12-4,CASSEGGLGHTEAFF,TGTGCCAGCAGTGAAGGGGGCCTCGGGCACACTGAAGCTTTCTTT
-,TRBJ1-4,-,TRBV19,CASHIGRDNEKLFF,TGTGCCAGTCATATCGGCAGGGACAATGAAAAACTGTTTTTT
few,TRBJ1-2,-,TRBV7-2,CASSLVRDGVKGYTF,TGTGCCAGCAGCTTAGTACGGGACGGTGTAAAAGGCTACACCTTC
-,TRBJ2-5,TRBD2,TRBV12-3/TRBV12-4,CASSSRLAGGQETQYF,TGTGCCAGCAGTTCTCGACTAGCGGGGGGCCAAGAGACCCAGTACTTC
-,TRBJ2-2,-,TRBV14,CASSQVQGTGELFF,TGTGCTAGCAGCCAAGTCCAGGGGACCGGGGAGCTGTTTTTT
-,TRBJ2-1,-,TRBV6-2/TRBV6-3,CASSYSRDHTDHEQFF,TGTGCCAGCAGTTACTCGAGGGACCACACGGATCATGAGCAGTTCTTC
-,TRBJ1-1,-,TRBV7-9,CASSSPRQANTEAFF,TGTGCCAGCAGCTCGCCCCGACAGGCTAACACTGAAGCTTTCTTT
few,TRBJ2-7,TRBD1,TRBV29-1,CSVEGTGALGEQYF,TGCAGCGTTGAAGGGACAGGGGCCCTCGGAGAGCAGTACTTC
few,TRBJ2-5,TRBD1,TRBV20-1,CSARDPGQGETQYF,TGCAGTGCTAGAGATCCGGGACAGGGTGAGACCCAGTACTTC
-,TRBJ2-3,TRBD2,TRBV20-1,CSARPLAGGPTDTQYF,TGCAGTGCTAGACCTTTAGCGGGGGGGCCCACAGATACGCAGTATTTT
few,TRBJ2-1,-,TRBV27,CASSATGFSYNEQFF,TGTGCCAGCAGTGCGACAGGTTTCTCCTACAATGAGCAGTTCTTC
-,TRBJ1-2,TRBD1,TRBV12-3/TRBV12-4,CASSLGGTGPLYGYTF,TGTGCCAGCAGTTTGGGGGGGACAGGACCCCTATATGGCTACACCTTC
few,TRBJ1-1,TRBD1,TRBV12-3/TRBV12-4,CASSTPRTGMNTEAFF,TGTGCCAGCAGTACGCCCCGGACAGGGATGAACACTGAAGCTTTCTTT
-,TRBJ1-1,-,TRBV19,CASSTAGRGMNTEAFF,TGTGCCAGTAGTACGGCAGGTCGAGGGATGAACACTGAAGCTTTCTTT
-,TRBJ1-1,TRBD1,TRBV6-2/TRBV6-3,CASSPGGIEAFF,TGTGCCAGCAGCCCAGGGGGCATTGAAGCTTTCTTT
many,TRBJ1-1,TRBD1,TRBV28,CASSRLSGGLTEAFF,TGTGCCAGCAGTCGTCTTTCAGGGGGCCTTACTGAAGCTTTCTTT
-,TRBJ1-1,TRBD1,TRBV20-1,CSAPPGTENTEAFF,TGCAGTGCACCACCCGGGACAGAGAACACTGAAGCTTTCTTT
-,TRBJ2-7,TRBD2,TRBV7-2,CASSVTSGGNYEQYF,TGTGCCAGCAGCGTAACTAGCGGGGGGAACTACGAGCAGTACTTC
-,TRBJ2-1,-,TRBV7-2,CASSHPADNEQFF,TGTGCCAGCAGCCACCCGGCGGACAATGAGCAGTTCTTC
few,TRBJ2-1,-,TRBV29-1,CSVEQSYNEQFF,TGCAGCGTTGAACAGAGTTACAATGAGCAGTTCTTC
few,TRBJ1-2,-,TRBV6-2/TRBV6-3,CASSYSGRSDYGYTF,TGTGCCAGCAGTTACTCGGGCAGGTCGGACTATGGCTACACCTTC
-,TRBJ1-2,TRBD1,TRBV28,CASSPRTGWNYGYTF,TGTGCCAGCAGTCCGCGGACAGGGTGGAACTATGGCTACACCTTC
-,TRBJ2-2,-,TRBV20-1,CSANLEGVGNTGELFF,TGCAGTGCTAATTTAGAGGGAGTTGGAAACACCGGGGAGCTGTTTTTT
-,TRBJ2-2,-,TRBV20-1,CSARDLATGELFF,TGCAGTGCTAGAGATCTGGCCACCGGGGAGCTGTTTTTT
few,TRBJ1-6,TRBD1,TRBV19,CASSIEAQGTSPLHF,TGTGCCAGTAGTATAGAGGCACAGGGGACCTCACCCCTCCACTTT
-,TRBJ2-7,-,TRBV12-3/TRBV12-4,CASSPRDTAWGQYF,TGTGCCAGCAGTCCCAGGGACACTGCCTGGGGGCAGTACTTC
-,TRBJ2-1,-,TRBV27,CASSLSRELSYNEQFF,TGTGCCAGCAGTTTATCGAGGGAGCTCTCCTACAATGAGCAGTTCTTC
few,TRBJ2-5,-,TRBV28,CASTLGGAPETQYF,TGTGCCAGCACCCTCGGTGGGGCGCCAGAGACCCAGTACTTC
-,TRBJ2-1,-,TRBV6-1,CATGPNEQFF,TGTGCCACCGGCCCCAATGAGCAGTTCTTC
few,TRBJ2-7,-,TRBV9,CASSVDSKGYSYEQYF,TGTGCCAGCAGCGTAGATTCGAAGGGCTACTCCTACGAGCAGTACTTC
-,TRBJ2-1,TRBD1,TRBV12-3/TRBV12-4,CASTRTGWNEQFF,TGTGCCAGCACTCGGACAGGGTGGAATGAGCAGTTCTTC
few,TRBJ2-4,TRBD1,TRBV23-1,CASSQSGQVLSALAKNIQYF,TGCGCCAGCAGTCAATCGGGACAGGTCCTCTCAGCTCTAGCCAAAAACATTCAGTACTTC
-,TRBJ2-7,-,TRBV14,CASSQGFMGASSYEQYF,TGTGCCAGCAGCCAAGGATTCATGGGGGCGAGCTCCTACGAGCAGTACTTC
-,TRBJ2-2,TRBD2,TRBV6-5,CASTPTGGANTGELFF,TGTGCCAGCACCCCTACCGGGGGGGCGAACACCGGGGAGCTGTTTTTT
few,TRBJ2-1,-,TRBV7-8,CASRLLASEQFF,TGTGCCAGCAGGCTACTAGCATCTGAGCAGTTCTTC
-,TRBJ2-7,-,TRBV10-2,CASSQGLTYEQYF,TGCGCCAGCAGTCAGGGCTTGACCTACGAGCAGTACTTC
-,TRBJ2-5,TRBD2,TRBV2,CASSWTSGTPETQYF,TGTGCCAGCAGTTGGACTAGCGGGACCCCCGAGACCCAGTACTTC